This record looks at one T cell receptor beta chain sequence and its context. What it binds is not known. The sample comes from a study of T cells after yellow fever vaccination. At the level of the study: Those fractions that held only low numbers of cells were prepared using the SMART-Seq v4 Ultra Low Input RNA kit. Notes on the study in general: The booster saw the reappearance of most primary-vaccination clones (around 95% CD4, 80% to 90% CD8). The appearance of a small share of clonotypes in both CD4 and CD8 compartments was observed.

CDR1 MNHEY and CDR2 SVGEGT come from the germline V gene. The CDR3 loop spans 17 amino acids. Deletions cut 2 bases from V and 6 bases from J, with 21 bases between. MiXCR, applied by TCRdb to the 5' RACE reads, yields one record per CDR3 protein. There are more than 350,000 distinct CDR3 sequences in the sample; around a tenth occur only once, and 18% lies in the top ten. This specimen was PBMCs, taken on the day of the first yellow fever vaccination. The TCR sequence derives from a man younger than 35 who received the YFV17D yellow fever vaccine. The chain combines TRBV6-2 or TRBV6-3 with TRBJ2-3; tentatively, D is TRBD2 (6 bases). CDR3 sequence: CASSYPDIGTPFDTQYF. CDR3 nucleotides: TGTGCCAGCAGTTACCCGGATATAGGGACTCCCTTTGATACGCAGTATTTT.